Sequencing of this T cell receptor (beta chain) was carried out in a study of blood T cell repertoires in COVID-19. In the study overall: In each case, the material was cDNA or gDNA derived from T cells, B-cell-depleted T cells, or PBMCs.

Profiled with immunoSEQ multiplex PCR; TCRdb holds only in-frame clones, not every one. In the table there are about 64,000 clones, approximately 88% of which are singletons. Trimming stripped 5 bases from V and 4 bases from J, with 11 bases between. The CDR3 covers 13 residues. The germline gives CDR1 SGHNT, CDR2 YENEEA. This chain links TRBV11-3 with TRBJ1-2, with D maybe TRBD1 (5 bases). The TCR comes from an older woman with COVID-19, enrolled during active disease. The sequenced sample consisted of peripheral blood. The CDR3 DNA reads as TGTGCCAGCAGCCACGACAGTGGCTATGGCTACACCTTC. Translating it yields CASSHDSGYGYTF.